This TCR beta chain was captured by sequencing in a study of CD8+ T cells in alopecia areata (dated by TCRdb to the late 2010s). As for the study more broadly: Treated patients were enrolled in an open-label pilot trial of oral tofacitinib at 5 to 10 mg twice daily for moderate-to-severe alopecia areata. Patients stayed on tofacitinib for 6 to 18 months and then had 6 months of follow-up off drug so that delayed response and recurrence could be assessed. High-throughput TCRbeta sequencing was used to examine T cell clonal expansion in alopecia areata in both the C3H/HeJ mouse model and human patients. Scalp tissue and sorted CD4+ and CD8+ peripheral blood T cells from patchy and totalis/universalis alopecia areata patients and from healthy controls were covered by human TCRbeta sequencing. Biopsies were taken from tofacitinib-treated patients at baseline and again at 4 and 24 weeks into treatment, and several of those patients also had a later scalp biopsy. Scalp clonality was compared among normal scalp (n=4), patchy alopecia areata scalp (n=8), and alopecia totalis/universalis scalp (n=8). The RNA source kit depended on sample type: the PAXgene miRNA kit for fixed scalp, the miRNeasy kit for PBMCs, and the RNeasy kit for mouse skin. TCRbeta CDR3 regions were amplified by immunoSEQ multiplex PCR using 35 Vbeta forward and 13 Jbeta reverse primers.

Study-wide findings and limitations: Unlike mouse skin, which is dominated by gammadelta T cells, normal human skin has resident alphabeta T cells that are also sequenced, and this complicates analysis of the scalp TCR repertoire. Compared with mice, TCR sequences shared between patients were less clear, possibly partly because of HLA diversity across the patient population. Lesional scalp, especially in alopecia totalis/universalis, showed higher clonality and more expanded CD8+ clones than normal scalp, suggesting antigenic drive.

Peripheral blood and lesional scalp punch biopsies were obtained from patients with alopecia areata. Scalp biopsies from humans were placed right away in PAXgene tissue containers for fixation. Libraries were made using the immunoSEQ multiplex PCR assay. To provide template for TCR sequencing, every sample had RNA extracted and reverse transcribed into cDNA. First-strand cDNA was synthesized using SuperScript III with a 2:1 mix of oligo-dT and random hexamers. A synthetic immune receptor repertoire was used to assess amplification bias, and residual bias was removed computationally. Under the source paper's analysis protocol: Raw reads were preprocessed for error removal, and CDR3 was defined according to IMGT conventions as running from the conserved cysteine to phenylalanine. Clonality was computed as 1 minus the Shannon entropy, with the entropy normalized by log2 of the number of productive unique TCRs. Whether scalp clones were CD4 or CD8 was inferred by matching scalp TCRbeta sequences against CD4 and CD8 repertoires sorted from blood. As stored in TCRdb, this immuneACCESS dataset retains in-frame rearrangements with V and J assigned. A fraction of the clones does not appear; measured against another copy, unresolved V genes explain less than half of the discrepancy, and the remainder lacks a known reason. That table furnishes V, J and clone size, whereas the DNA furnished D and trimming. This sample comprises 5,900 or so clones, approximately 60% of them detected only once. The ten largest clones represent around 15% of the sample.

The CDR3 runs 12 amino acids, cysteine and phenylalanine included. The sequence is cut down to CDR3 DNA, 36 bases in frame from base 1. CDR1 and CDR2, looked up from the germline V gene, are SNHLY and FYNNEI. V is pared back by 6 bases and J by 7 bases, with 9 bases lying between the germline termini. Notes on this clone: Its target antigen remains unknown. The sample holds no much larger clone one base away, and base qualities are not on file.

This chain is built from TRBV2 and TRBJ2-2, with the D gene not confidently named. The sequenced sample consisted of skin. The sequence was obtained from a human donor with alopecia areata. The CDR3 region reads CASSLNLGELFF. The nucleotides read TGTGCCAGCAGCCTTAACCTCGGGGAGCTGTTTTTT.